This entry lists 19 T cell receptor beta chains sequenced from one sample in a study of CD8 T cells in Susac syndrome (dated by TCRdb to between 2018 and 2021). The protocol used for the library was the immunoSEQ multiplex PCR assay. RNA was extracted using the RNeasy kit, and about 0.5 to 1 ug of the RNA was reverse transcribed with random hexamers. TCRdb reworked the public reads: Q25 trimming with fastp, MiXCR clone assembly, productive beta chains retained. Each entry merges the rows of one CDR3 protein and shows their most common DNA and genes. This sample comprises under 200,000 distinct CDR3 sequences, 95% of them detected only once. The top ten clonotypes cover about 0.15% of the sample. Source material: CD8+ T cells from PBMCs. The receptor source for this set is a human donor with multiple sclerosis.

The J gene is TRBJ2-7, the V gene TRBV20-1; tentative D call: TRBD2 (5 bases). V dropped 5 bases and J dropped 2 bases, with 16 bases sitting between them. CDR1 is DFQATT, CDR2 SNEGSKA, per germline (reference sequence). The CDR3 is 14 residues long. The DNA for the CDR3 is TGCAGTGCTCCGGAACCTCTGCGGGCCTACGAGCAGTACTTC. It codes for CSAPEPLRAYEQYF.

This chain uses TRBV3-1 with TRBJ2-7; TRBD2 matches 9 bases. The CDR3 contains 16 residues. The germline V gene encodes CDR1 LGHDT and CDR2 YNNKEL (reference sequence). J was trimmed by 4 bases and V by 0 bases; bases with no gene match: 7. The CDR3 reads CASSQEFELAGYEQYF. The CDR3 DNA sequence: TGTGCCAGCAGCCAAGAGTTCGAGCTAGCGGGGTACGAGCAGTACTTC.

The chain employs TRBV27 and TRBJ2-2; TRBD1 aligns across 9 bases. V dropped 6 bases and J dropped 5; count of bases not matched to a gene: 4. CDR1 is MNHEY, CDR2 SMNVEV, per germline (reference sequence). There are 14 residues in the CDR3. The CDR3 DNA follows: TGTGCCAGCAGCTGGGGGACAGGGACCGGGGAGCTGTTTTTT. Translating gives CASSWGTGTGELFF.

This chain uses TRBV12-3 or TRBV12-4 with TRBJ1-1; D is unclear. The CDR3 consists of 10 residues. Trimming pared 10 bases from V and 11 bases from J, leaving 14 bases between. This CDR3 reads CATPKPIAFF. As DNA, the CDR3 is TGTGCCACCCCGAAGCCGATCGCTTTCTTT.

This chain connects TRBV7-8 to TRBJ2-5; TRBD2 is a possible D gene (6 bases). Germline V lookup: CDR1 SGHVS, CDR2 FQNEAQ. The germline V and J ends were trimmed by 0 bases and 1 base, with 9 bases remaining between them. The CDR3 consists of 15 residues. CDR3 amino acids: CASSLARRAQETQYF. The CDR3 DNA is TGTGCCAGCAGCTTAGCTAGGAGGGCCCAAGAGACCCAGTACTTC.

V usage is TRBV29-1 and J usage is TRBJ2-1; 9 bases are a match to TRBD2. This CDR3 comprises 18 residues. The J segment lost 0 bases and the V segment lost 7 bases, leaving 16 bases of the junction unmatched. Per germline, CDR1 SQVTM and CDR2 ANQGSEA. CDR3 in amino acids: CSADGWLAGMSSYNEQFF. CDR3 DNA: TGCAGCGCCGACGGATGGCTAGCGGGAATGAGCTCCTACAATGAGCAGTTCTTC.

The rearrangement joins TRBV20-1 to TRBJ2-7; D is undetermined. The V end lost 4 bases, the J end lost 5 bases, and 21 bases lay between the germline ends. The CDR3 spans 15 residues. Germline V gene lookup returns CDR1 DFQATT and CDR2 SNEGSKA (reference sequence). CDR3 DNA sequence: TGCAGTGCTATCCCCCCAAATGTCCCAGAGAACGAGCAGTACTTC. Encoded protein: CSAIPPNVPENEQYF.

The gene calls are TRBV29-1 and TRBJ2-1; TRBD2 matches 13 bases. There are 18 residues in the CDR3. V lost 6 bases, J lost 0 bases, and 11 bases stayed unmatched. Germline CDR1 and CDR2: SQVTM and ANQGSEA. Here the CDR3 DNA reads TGCAGCGTACTGACTAGCGGGGGGTCCCTGCCCTCCTACAATGAGCAGTTCTTC. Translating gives CSVLTSGGSLPSYNEQFF.

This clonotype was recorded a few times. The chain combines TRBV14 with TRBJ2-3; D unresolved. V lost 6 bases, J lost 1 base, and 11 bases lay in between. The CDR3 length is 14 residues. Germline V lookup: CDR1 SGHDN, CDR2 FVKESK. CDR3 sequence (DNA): TGTGCCAGCAGTGAGGAGCATGGCACAGATACGCAGTATTTT. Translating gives CASSEEHGTDTQYF.

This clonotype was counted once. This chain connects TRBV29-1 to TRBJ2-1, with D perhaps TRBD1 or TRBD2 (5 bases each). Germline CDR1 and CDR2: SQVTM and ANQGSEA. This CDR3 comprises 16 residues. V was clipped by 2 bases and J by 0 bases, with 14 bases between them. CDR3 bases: TGCAGCGTTGAATTGGGGGTAGTCTTCTCCTACAATGAGCAGTTCTTC. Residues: CSVELGVVFSYNEQFF.

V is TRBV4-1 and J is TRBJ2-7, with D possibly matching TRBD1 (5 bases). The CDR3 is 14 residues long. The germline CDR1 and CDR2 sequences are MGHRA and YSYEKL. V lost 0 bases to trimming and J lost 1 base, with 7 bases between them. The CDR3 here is CASSQEQGSYEQYF. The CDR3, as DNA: TGCGCCAGCAGCCAAGAGCAGGGTTCCTACGAGCAGTACTTC.

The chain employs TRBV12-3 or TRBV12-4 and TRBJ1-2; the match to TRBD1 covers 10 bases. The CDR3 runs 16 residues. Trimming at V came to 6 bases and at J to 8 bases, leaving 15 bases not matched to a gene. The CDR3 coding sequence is TGTGCCAGCAGCCCCATATCCGGGACAGGGGTAGCCGGCTACACCTTC. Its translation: CASSPISGTGVAGYTF.

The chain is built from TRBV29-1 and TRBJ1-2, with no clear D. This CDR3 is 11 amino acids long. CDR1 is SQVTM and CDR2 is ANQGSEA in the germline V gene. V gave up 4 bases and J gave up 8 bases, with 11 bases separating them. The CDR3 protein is CSVAEGLGYTF. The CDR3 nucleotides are TGCAGCGTTGCTGAGGGTCTAGGCTACACCTTC.

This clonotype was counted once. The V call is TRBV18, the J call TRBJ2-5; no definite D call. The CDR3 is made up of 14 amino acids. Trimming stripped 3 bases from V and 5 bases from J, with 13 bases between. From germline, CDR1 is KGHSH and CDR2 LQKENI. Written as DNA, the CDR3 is TGTGCCAGCTCACCGACATACGGCGGCGAGACCCAGTACTTC. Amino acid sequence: CASSPTYGGETQYF.

The CDR3 DNA reads as TGTGCCAGCAGCGTAGGTCAAACACCAACCTACGAGCAGTACTTC. It specifies CASSVGQTPTYEQYF. The chain uses TRBV9 and TRBJ2-7; no reliable D call. CDR3 length: 15 amino acids. Trimming removed 0 bases at V and 2 bases at J, with 12 bases between. Germline V gene data show CDR1 as SGDLS and CDR2 as YYNGEE.

CDR3 in amino acids: CASKATVAYNEQFF. CDR3 sequence (DNA): TGTGCCAGCAAGGCGACCGTAGCCTACAATGAGCAGTTCTTC. The chain is built from TRBV7-9 and TRBJ2-1; the D is unclear. This CDR3 region has 14 residues. Germline CDR1 SEHNR, CDR2 FQNEAQ (reference sequence). Trimming removed 7 bases from V and 2 bases from J, with 12 bases in between. The variable domain in full, completed from reference TRBV7-9 and TRBJ2-1, reads DTGVSQNPRHKITKRGQNVTFRCDPISEHNRLYWYRQTLGQGPEFLTYFQNEAQLEKSRLLSDRFSAERPKGSFSTLEIQRTEQGDSAMYLCASKATVAYNEQFFGPGTRLTVL.

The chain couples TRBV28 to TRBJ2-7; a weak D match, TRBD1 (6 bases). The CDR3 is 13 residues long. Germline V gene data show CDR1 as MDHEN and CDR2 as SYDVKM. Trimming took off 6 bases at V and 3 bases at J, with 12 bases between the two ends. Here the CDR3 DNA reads TGTGCCAGCAGACAGGGTCCTCACTACGAGCAGTACTTC. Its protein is CASRQGPHYEQYF.

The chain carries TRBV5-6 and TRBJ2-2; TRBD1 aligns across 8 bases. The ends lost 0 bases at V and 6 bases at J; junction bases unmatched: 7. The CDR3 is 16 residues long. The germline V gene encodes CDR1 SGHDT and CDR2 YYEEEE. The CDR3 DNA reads TGTGCCAGCAGCTTGGCTAGACAGGGGCGGTCCGGGGAGCTGTTTTTT. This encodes CASSLARQGRSGELFF. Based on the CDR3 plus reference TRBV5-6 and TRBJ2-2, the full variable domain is DAGVTQSPTHLIKTRGQQVTLRCSPKSGHDTVSWYQQALGQGPQFIFQYYEEEERQRGNFPDRFSGHQFPNYSSELNVNALLLGDSALYLCASSLARQGRSGELFFGEGSRLTVL.

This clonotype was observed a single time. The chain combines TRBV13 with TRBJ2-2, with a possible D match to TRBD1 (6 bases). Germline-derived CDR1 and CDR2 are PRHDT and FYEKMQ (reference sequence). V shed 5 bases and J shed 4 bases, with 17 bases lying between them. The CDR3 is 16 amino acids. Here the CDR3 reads CASSRPSQGSTGELFF. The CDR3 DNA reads TGTGCCAGCAGCCGACCATCCCAGGGGAGCACCGGGGAGCTGTTTTTT.